The subject of this entry is one TCR beta chain. Authors' methods: Amplifying reference gene primers gave estimates of nucleated cell counts. Profiling relied on immunoSEQ multiplex PCR, and the TCRdb table lists in-frame clones only, not all of them. Clone size and V and J calls were adopted from that table, with D and trimming inferred from the DNA. The sample comprises roughly 290,000 clones, about four fifths of which are singletons, and around 14% rests with the top ten. The data were obtained in a study of blood T cell repertoires in COVID-19. As for the study in general: Specimens from acute and convalescent COVID-19 originated in the United States, Italy and Spain. In each case, the material was cDNA or gDNA derived from T cells, B-cell-depleted T cells, or PBMCs.

This CDR3 comprises 13 residues. Germline V CDR1 and CDR2: MNHEY, SMNVEV (reference sequence). Between the trimmed V and J ends, which lost 5 bases and 1 base, there was a span of 8 bases. The TCR comes from a person between 65 and 80 years old with COVID-19, enrolled during active disease. The chain employs TRBV27 and TRBJ1-1; possible D gene TRBD1, 6 bases. The sample consisted of peripheral blood. The CDR3 is CASSQGRNTEAFF. CDR3 bases: TGTGCCAGCAGTCAGGGGCGGAACACTGAAGCTTTCTTT.